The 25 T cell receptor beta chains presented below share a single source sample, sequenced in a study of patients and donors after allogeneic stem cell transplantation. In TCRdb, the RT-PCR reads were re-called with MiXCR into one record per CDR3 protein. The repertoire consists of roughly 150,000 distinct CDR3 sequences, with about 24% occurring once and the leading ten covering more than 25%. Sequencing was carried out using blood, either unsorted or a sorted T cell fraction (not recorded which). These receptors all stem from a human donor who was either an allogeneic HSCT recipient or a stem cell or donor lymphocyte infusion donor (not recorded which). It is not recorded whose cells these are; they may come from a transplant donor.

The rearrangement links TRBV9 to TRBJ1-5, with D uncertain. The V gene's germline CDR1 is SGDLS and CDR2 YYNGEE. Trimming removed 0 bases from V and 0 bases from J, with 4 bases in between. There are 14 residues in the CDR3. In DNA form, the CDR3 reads TGTGCCAGCAGCGTAGAGGGTAGCAATCAGCCCCAGCATTTT. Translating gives CASSVEGSNQPQHF. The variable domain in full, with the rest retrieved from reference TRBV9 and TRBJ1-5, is DSGVTQTPKHLITATGQRVTLRCSPRSGDLSVYWYQQSLDQGLQFLIQYYNGEERAKGNILERFSAQQFPDLHSELNLSSLELGDSALYFCASSVEGSNQPQHFGDGTRLSIL.

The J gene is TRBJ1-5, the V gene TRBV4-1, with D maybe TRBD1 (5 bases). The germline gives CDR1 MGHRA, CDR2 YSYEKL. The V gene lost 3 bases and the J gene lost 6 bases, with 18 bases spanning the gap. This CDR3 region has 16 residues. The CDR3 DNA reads TGCGCCAGCAGCCATTGGGCGGGGGAGGCCACTCAGCCCCAGCATTTT. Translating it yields CASSHWAGEATQPQHF.

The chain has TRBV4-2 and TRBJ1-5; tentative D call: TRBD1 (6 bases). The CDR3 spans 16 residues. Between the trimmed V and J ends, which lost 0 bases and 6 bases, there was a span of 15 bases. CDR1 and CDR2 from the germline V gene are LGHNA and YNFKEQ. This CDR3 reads CASSQDRWGAGQPQHF. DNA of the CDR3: TGTGCCAGCAGCCAAGATCGGTGGGGGGCAGGTCAGCCCCAGCATTTT.

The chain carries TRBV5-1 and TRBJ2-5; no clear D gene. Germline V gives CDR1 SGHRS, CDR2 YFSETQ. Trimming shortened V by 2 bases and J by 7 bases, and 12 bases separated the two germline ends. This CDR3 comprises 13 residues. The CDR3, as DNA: TGCGCCAGCAGCTTAGACTCTTTAGGGACCCAGTACTTC. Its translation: CASSLDSLGTQYF.

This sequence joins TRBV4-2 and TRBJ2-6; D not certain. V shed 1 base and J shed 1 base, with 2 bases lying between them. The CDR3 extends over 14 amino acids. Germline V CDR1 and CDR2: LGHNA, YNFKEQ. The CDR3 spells CASSQVSGANVLTF. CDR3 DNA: TGTGCCAGCAGCCAAGTTTCTGGGGCCAACGTCCTGACTTTC.

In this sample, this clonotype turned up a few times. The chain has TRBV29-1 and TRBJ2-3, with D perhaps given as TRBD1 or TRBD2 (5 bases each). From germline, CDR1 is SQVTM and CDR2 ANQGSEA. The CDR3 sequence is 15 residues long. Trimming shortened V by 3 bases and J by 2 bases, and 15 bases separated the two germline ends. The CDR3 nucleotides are TGCAGCGTTGACGGGGTTGGACATTTCACAGATACGCAGTATTTT. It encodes CSVDGVGHFTDTQYF.

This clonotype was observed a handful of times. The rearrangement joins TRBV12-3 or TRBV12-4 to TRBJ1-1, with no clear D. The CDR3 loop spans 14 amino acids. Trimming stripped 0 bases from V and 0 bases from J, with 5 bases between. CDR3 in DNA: TGTGCCAGCAGTTTAGCATCCGTGAACACTGAAGCTTTCTTT. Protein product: CASSLASVNTEAFF.

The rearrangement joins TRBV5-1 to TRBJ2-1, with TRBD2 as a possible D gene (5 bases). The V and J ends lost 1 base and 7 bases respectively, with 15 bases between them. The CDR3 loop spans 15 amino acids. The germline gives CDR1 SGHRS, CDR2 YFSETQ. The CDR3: CASSLTDYDRNEQFF. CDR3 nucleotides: TGCGCCAGCAGCTTGACCGACTATGACCGTAATGAGCAGTTCTTC.

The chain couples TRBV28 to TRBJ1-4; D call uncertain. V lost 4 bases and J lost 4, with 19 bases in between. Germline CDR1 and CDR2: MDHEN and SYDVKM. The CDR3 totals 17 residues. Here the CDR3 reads CASSSEVRDWGNEKLFF. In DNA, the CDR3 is TGTGCCAGCAGTTCCGAAGTTAGGGATTGGGGTAATGAAAAACTGTTTTTT. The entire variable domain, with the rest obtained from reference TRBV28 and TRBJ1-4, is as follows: DVKVTQSSRYLVKRTGEKVFLECVQDMDHENMFWYRQDPGLGLRLIYFSYDVKMKEKGDIPEGYSVSREKKERFSLILESASTNQTSMYLCASSSEVRDWGNEKLFFGSGTQLSVL.

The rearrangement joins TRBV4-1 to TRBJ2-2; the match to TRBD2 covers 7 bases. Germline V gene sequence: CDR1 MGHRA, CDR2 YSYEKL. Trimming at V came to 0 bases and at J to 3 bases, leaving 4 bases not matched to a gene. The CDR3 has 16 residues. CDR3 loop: CASSQDGAGDTGELFF. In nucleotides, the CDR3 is TGCGCCAGCAGCCAAGATGGGGCGGGGGACACCGGGGAGCTGTTTTTT.

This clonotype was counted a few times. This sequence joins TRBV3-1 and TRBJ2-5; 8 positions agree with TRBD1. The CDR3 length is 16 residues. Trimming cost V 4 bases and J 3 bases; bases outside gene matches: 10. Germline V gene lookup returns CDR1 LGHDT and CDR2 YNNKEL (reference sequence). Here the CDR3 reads CASSRPGTGVEETQYF. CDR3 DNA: TGTGCCAGCAGCCGTCCTGGGACAGGCGTCGAAGAGACCCAGTACTTC.

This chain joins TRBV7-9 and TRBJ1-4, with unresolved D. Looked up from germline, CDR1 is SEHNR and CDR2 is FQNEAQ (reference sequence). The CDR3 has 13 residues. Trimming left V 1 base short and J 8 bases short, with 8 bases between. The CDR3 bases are TGTGCCAGCAGCTTAGAAGGCGGGGAAAAACTGTTTTTT. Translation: CASSLEGGEKLFF.

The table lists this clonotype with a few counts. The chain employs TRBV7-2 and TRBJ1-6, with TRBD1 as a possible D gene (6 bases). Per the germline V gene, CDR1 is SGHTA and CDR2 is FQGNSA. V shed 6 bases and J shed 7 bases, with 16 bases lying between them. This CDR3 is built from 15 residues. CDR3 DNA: TGTGCCAGCAGTCTCGACAGGACGAGGAATTCACCCCTCCACTTT. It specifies CASSLDRTRNSPLHF.

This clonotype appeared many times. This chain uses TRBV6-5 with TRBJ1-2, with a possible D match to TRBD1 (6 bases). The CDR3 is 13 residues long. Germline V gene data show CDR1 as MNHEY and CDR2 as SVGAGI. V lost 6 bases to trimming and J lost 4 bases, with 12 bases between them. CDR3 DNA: TGTGCCAGCAGGTACAGGGTCAGCTATGGCTACACCTTC. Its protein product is CASRYRVSYGYTF.

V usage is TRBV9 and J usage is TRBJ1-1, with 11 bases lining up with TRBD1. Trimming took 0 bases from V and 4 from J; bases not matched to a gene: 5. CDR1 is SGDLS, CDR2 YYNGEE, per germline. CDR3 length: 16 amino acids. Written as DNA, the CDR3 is TGTGCCAGCAGCGTAGGTGGGACAGGGGGGAGCACTGAAGCTTTCTTT. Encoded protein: CASSVGGTGGSTEAFF.

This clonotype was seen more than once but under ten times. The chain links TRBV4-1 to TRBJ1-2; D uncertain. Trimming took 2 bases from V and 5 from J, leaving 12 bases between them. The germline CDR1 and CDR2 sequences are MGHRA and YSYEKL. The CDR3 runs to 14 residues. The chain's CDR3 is CASSQLLGQYGYTF. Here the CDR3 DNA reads TGCGCCAGCAGCCAATTATTAGGGCAGTATGGCTACACCTTC.

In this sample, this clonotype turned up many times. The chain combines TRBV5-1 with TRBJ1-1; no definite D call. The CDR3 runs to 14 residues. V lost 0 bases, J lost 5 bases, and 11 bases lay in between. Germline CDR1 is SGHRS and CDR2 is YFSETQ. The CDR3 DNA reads TGCGCCAGCAGCTTGGCGGCAGAACGTACTGAAGCTTTCTTT. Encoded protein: CASSLAAERTEAFF. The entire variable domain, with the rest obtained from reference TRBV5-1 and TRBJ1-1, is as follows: KAGVTQTPRYLIKTRGQQVTLSCSPISGHRSVSWYQQTPGQGLQFLFEYFSETQRNKGNFPGRFSGRQFSNSRSEMNVSTLELGDSALYLCASSLAAERTEAFFGQGTRLTVV.

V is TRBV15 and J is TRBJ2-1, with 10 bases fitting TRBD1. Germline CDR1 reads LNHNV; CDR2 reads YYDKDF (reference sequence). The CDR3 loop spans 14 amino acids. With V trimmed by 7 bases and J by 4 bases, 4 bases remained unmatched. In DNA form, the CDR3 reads TGTGCCACCAAGACGGGACAGGGGTACAATGAGCAGTTCTTC. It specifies CATKTGQGYNEQFF.

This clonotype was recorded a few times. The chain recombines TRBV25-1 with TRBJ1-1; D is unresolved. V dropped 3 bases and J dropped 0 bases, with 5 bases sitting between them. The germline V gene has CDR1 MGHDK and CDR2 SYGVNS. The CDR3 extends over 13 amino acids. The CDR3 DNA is TGTGCCAGCAGTGATGTAATGAACACTGAAGCTTTCTTT. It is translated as CASSDVMNTEAFF.

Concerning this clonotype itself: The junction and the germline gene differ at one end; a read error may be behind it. CDR3 amino acids: CASSSGTGTDTQYF. CDR3 nucleotide sequence: TGTGCTAGCAGCTCGGGGACAGGGACAGATACGCAGTATTTT. The gene calls are TRBV7-7 and TRBJ2-3, with 9 positions matching TRBD1. Germline V gives CDR1 SSHAT, CDR2 FNYEAQ (reference sequence). The CDR3 runs to 14 residues.

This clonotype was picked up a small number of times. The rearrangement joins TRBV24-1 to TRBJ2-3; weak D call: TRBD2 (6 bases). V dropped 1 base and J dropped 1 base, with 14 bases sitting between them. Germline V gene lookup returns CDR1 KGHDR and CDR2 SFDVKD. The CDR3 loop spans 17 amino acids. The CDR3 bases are TGTGCCACCAGTGATTTACCTCGGGAGAGCGGCACAGATACGCAGTATTTT. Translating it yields CATSDLPRESGTDTQYF.

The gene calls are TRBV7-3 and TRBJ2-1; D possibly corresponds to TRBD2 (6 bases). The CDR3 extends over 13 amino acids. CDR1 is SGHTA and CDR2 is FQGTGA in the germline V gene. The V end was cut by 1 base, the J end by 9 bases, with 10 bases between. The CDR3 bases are TGTGCCAGCAGCTTAAGGGGGGAGGCTGAGCAGTTCTTC. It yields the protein CASSLRGEAEQFF. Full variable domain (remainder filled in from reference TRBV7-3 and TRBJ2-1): GAGVSQTPSNKVTEKGKYVELRCDPISGHTALYWYRQSLGQGPEFLIYFQGTGAADDSGLPNDRFFAVRPEGSVSTLKIQRTERGDSAVYLCASSLRGEAEQFFGPGTRLTVL.

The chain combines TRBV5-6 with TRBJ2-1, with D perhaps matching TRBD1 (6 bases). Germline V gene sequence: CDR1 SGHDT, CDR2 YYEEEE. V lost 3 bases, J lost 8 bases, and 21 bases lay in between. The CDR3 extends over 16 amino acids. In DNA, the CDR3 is TGTGCCAGCAGCTCCTGGGACACTCCACAAGAACATGAGCAGTTCTTC. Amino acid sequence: CASSSWDTPQEHEQFF.

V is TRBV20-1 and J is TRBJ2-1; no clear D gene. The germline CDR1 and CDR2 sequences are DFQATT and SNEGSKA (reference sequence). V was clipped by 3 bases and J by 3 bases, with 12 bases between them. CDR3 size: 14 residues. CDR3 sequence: CSASLSLDYNEQFF. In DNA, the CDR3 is TGCAGTGCTAGCCTATCCTTAGACTACAATGAGCAGTTCTTC.

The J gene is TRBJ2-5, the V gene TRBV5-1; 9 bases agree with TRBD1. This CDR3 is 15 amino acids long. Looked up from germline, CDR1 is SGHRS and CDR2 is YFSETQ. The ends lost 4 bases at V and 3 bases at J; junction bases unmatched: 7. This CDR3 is CASSRDRASEETQYF. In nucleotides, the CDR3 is TGCGCCAGCAGCCGGGACAGGGCATCGGAAGAGACCCAGTACTTC.